This TCR beta chain was found in a study of spatial heterogeneity in lung cancer. Time point indicated: sample taken at primary tumor resection. This clonotype was counted at least ten times. Via MiXCR, TCRdb re-called the 5' RACE reads, giving one row per CDR3 protein. The sample shows about 3,500 distinct CDR3 sequences, under 3% of them seen only once. The sample consisted of normal lung tissue next to the tumor, taken at surgery. The sequence was obtained from a female donor with early-stage non-small cell lung cancer.

The CDR3 reads CASSLRNEAFF. CDR3 in DNA: TGTGCCAGCAGCTTAAGGAACGAAGCTTTCTTT. The J gene is TRBJ1-1, the V gene TRBV7-2; unclear D gene. CDR3 length: 11 residues. CDR1 and CDR2 (germline): SGHTA, FQGNSA. Trimming stripped 2 bases from V and 8 bases from J, with 6 bases between.